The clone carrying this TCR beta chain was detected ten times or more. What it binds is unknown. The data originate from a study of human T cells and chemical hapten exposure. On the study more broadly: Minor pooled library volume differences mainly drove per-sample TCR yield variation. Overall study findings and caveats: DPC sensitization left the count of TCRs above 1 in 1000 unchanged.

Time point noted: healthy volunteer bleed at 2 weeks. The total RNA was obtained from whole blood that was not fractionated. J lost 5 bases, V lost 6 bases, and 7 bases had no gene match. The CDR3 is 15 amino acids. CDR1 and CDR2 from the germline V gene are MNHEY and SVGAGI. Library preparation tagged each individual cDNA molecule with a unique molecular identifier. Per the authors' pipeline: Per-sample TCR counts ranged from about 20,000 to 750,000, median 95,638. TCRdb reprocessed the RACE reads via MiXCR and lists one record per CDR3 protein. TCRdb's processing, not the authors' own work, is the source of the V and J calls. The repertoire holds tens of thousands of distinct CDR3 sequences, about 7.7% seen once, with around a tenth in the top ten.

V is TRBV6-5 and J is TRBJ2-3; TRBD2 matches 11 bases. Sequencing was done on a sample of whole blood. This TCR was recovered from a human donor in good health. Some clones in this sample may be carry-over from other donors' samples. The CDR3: CASSLTSGGLDTQYF. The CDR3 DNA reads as TGTGCCAGCAGCTTAACTAGCGGGGGACTAGATACGCAGTATTTT.